The 5 T cell receptor beta chains given below trace back to one sample, sequenced in a study of Tregs in tolerant kidney transplant recipients. Profiled with immunoSEQ multiplex PCR; TCRdb holds only in-frame clones, not every one. The data contain tens of thousands of clones, 80% to 90% of them singletons. Related graft donors supplied nonmyeloablative bone marrow transplants, and mixed chimerism was transient. Sample: CD4+ T cells from blood (PBMCs), taken 6 months after the transplant. Receptors were obtained from a human patient who received a combined kidney and bone marrow transplant. The graft donor may account for some of the T cells.

This clone came up once. The genes are TRBV10-3 and TRBJ2-5, with D maybe TRBD2 (7 bases). The CDR3 extends over 15 amino acids. In germline, CDR1 is ENHRY, CDR2 SYGVKD. Trimming removed 0 bases from V and 2 bases from J, with 10 bases in between. CDR3 sequence reads: CAISESRGAQETQYF. In nucleotides, the CDR3 is TGTGCCATCAGTGAGTCCCGGGGGGCTCAAGAGACCCAGTACTTC.

V usage is TRBV28 and J usage is TRBJ2-4; the match to TRBD1 covers 7 bases. CDR3 size: 14 residues. Germline values: CDR1 MDHEN, CDR2 SYDVKM. After removal of 5 bases from V and 3 bases from J, the junction contained 4 bases not matched to a gene. In nucleotides, the CDR3 is TGTGCCAGCAGTCTCCGACAGGGCAAAAACATTCAGTACTTC. This sequence encodes CASSLRQGKNIQYF.

The chain has TRBV4-2 and TRBJ2-2, with TRBD1 identical over 7 bases. This CDR3 spans 15 amino acids. The ends lost 3 bases at V and 3 bases at J; junction bases unmatched: 4. Germline V gene data show CDR1 as LGHNA and CDR2 as YNFKEQ. For the CDR3, the DNA is TGTGCCAGCAGCCACCCCGGGACAGACACCGGGGAGCTGTTTTTT. Translating it yields CASSHPGTDTGELFF.

The rearrangement uses TRBV11-2 and TRBJ2-5, with 9 positions matching TRBD1. With the DNA end fitting TRBJ2-7 better, the J assignment may be wrong. CDR1 is SGHAT and CDR2 is FQNNGV in the germline V gene. There are 15 residues in the CDR3. CDR3 in amino acids: CASSWGTGLVYEQYF. DNA of the CDR3: TGTGCCAGCAGCTGGGGGACAGGGCTAGTCTACGAGCAGTACTTC.

This rearrangement joins TRBV11-3 to TRBJ2-3; no firm D call. This CDR3 is 14 amino acids long. Germline lookup yields CDR1 SGHNT and CDR2 YENEEA. Trimming cost V 0 bases and J 0 bases, with 4 bases left between them. The CDR3 is CASSLDLSTDTQYF. The DNA for the CDR3 is TGTGCCAGCAGCTTAGACCTCAGCACAGATACGCAGTATTTT.